This T cell receptor (beta chain) came from a study of blood T cell repertoires in COVID-19. At the level of the study: Some COVID-19 samples were acute and others convalescent; all came from the United States, Italy and Spain. PBMCs, B-cell-depleted T cells, or T cells were the source of the cDNA or gDNA that made up the material.

CDR3 length equals 18 residues. V lost 5 bases to trimming and J lost 8 bases; unmatched junction nucleotides: 18. CDR1 is LNHDA and CDR2 is SQIVND in the germline V gene (reference sequence). Assay: immunoSEQ multiplex PCR; the TCRdb copy retains only in-frame clones and omits some. This sample has over 250,000 clones; around nine tenths occur once, and the top ten carry approximately 2.2%. Material for sequencing was peripheral blood. This sequence originates from a man aged 45-65 years with acute or convalescent COVID-19. This chain connects TRBV19 to TRBJ2-2, with 9 bases fitting TRBD1. The DNA of the CDR3 is TGTGCCAGTAGTTCGCCCCCCTTCCGGGACAGGGTGATGGGGGAGCTGTTTTTT. It specifies CASSSPPFRDRVMGELFF.